Presented here are 30 T cell receptor beta chains from one specimen sequenced in a study of CXCR3-negative and CXCR3-positive naive CD8 T cells. UMI-tagged TRB cDNA libraries were built via 5' RACE. With the 5' RACE reads reprocessed, TCRdb shows one record per CDR3 protein and no DNA. The sample totals just over 60,000 distinct CDR3 sequences; its top ten clones hold about 4.5%. The sequencing input was naive CXCR3- CD8+ T cells from blood. Subset reported: CD45RO-CCR7+CD27+CD95- naive CD8+ T cells lacking CXCR3 (TNR3-). Every receptor here comes from a human donor in good health. Some clones in this sample may be carry-over from other donors' samples.

The CDR3 region is CASSFGTDEAFF. The J gene is TRBJ1-1, the V gene TRBV7-9; the D call of TRBD1 rests on TCRdb alone, since no DNA is present to check it. Germline CDR1 and CDR2: SEHNR and FQNEAQ (reference sequence). The CDR3 has 12 amino acids.

This chain links TRBV7-6 with TRBJ2-7; TCRdb's D call, TRBD1, is unchecked because there is no DNA. Germline values: CDR1 SGHVS, CDR2 FNYEAQ. The CDR3 totals 15 residues. The CDR3 is CASSPRQGDFYEQYF.

V is TRBV12-3 or TRBV12-4 and J is TRBJ2-1; TCRdb designates TRBD1, a call that cannot be tested without DNA. The CDR3 has 14 residues. CDR3 sequence reads: CASSRYDRDYEQFF.

The chain employs TRBV28 and TRBJ2-5; TCRdb's assignment of TRBD1 cannot be checked, as there is no DNA. The CDR3 is 16 amino acids. Germline-derived CDR1 and CDR2 are MDHEN and SYDVKM. The CDR3 is CASSLLETGLQETQYF. The full variable domain, in which reference TRBV28 and TRBJ2-5 provide the parts outside the CDR3, is DVKVTQSSRYLVKRTGEKVFLECVQDMDHENMFWYRQDPGLGLRLIYFSYDVKMKEKGDIPEGYSVSREKKERFSLILESASTNQTSMYLCASSLLETGLQETQYFGPGTRLLVL.

The rearrangement joins TRBV7-6 to TRBJ2-3; without DNA, the TCRdb call of TRBD2 cannot be checked. This CDR3 has 15 amino acids. CDR1 is SGHVS and CDR2 is FNYEAQ in the germline V gene. The CDR3: CASSLGEGSTDTQYF.

The chain is built from TRBV12-5 and TRBJ1-1. The CDR3 spans 15 residues. The V gene's germline CDR1 is LGHNT and CDR2 FRNRAP. The CDR3 here is CASGLAGFGSTEAFF.

This sequence joins TRBV29-1 and TRBJ2-1; TCRdb lists TRBD1, though no DNA is available to test this call. CDR1 and CDR2 (germline): SQVTM, ANQGSEA. This CDR3 comprises 12 residues. CDR3 residues: CSSRQSYNEQFF.

The chain employs TRBV6-1 and TRBJ2-5; the D call of TRBD1 rests on TCRdb alone, since no DNA is present to check it. Germline CDR1 reads MNHNS; CDR2 reads SASEGT. The CDR3 runs 14 residues. This CDR3 is CASSDRYPPETQYF.

The chain is built from TRBV7-3 and TRBJ2-7; the D gene TCRdb calls, TRBD1, cannot be checked with no DNA. Germline lookup yields CDR1 SGHTA and CDR2 FQGTGA. The CDR3 spans 15 residues. The CDR3 sequence is CASSLEGQGGYEQYF. Using reference TRBV7-3 and TRBJ2-7 for the parts outside the CDR3, the full variable domain is GAGVSQTPSNKVTEKGKYVELRCDPISGHTALYWYRQSLGQGPEFLIYFQGTGAADDSGLPNDRFFAVRPEGSVSTLKIQRTERGDSAVYLCASSLEGQGGYEQYFGPGTRLTVT.

The chain carries TRBV7-8 and TRBJ1-5; TCRdb reports TRBD1, a call that lacks DNA to check it against. The CDR3 runs 16 residues. CDR1 SGHVS and CDR2 FQNEAQ come from the germline V gene. The CDR3 reads CAGSPGTPYSNQPQHF. The full variable domain, completed using reference TRBV7-8 and TRBJ1-5, is GAGVSQSPRYKVAKRGQDVALRCDPISGHVSLFWYQQALGQGPEFLTYFQNEAQLDKSGLPSDRFFAERPEGSVSTLKIQRTQQEDSAVYLCAGSPGTPYSNQPQHFGDGTRLSIL.

This chain joins TRBV21-1 and TRBJ1-2; TCRdb proposes TRBD1, but this gene call is untestable without DNA. TRBV21-1 is a pseudogene. The CDR3 length is 15 residues. The CDR3 here is CASSDRGPVGYGYTF.

The genes are TRBV7-6 and TRBJ2-7; TCRdb returns TRBD2, unconfirmable since there is no DNA. CDR1 is SGHVS and CDR2 is FNYEAQ in the germline V gene. This CDR3 has 16 residues. This CDR3 reads CASSFSGGLFSYEQYF.

CDR3 sequence: CSAYGPGQFYEQYF. The V and J genes are TRBV20-1 and TRBJ2-7; TCRdb picks TRBD1, but there is no DNA to check that call. Germline V CDR1 and CDR2: DFQATT, SNEGSKA (reference sequence). The CDR3 is 14 amino acids.

The chain links TRBV7-9 to TRBJ2-7. The CDR3 is 15 residues long. Germline V CDR1 and CDR2: SEHNR, FQNEAQ (reference sequence). The CDR3 region is CASSLRNRFQYEQYF.

V and J are TRBV3-1 and TRBJ1-1. This CDR3 comprises 12 residues. CDR1 LGHDT and CDR2 YNNKEL come from the germline V gene (reference sequence). CDR3 in amino acids: CASSPSYSEAFF. Drawing the rest from reference TRBV3-1 and TRBJ1-1, the complete variable domain is DTAVSQTPKYLVTQMGNDKSIKCEQNLGHDTMYWYKQDSKKFLKIMFSYNNKELIINETVPNRFSPKSPDKAHLNLHINSLELGDSAVYFCASSPSYSEAFFGQGTRLTVV.

V gene TRBV25-1 combines with J gene TRBJ1-2; the TCRdb call, TRBD1, lacks DNA for checking. The CDR3 is 12 residues long. The V gene's germline CDR1 is MGHDK and CDR2 SYGVNS. The CDR3 is CASTDRVYGYTF.

CDR3 sequence reads: CASRGVITLTTDTQYF. This chain uses TRBV2 with TRBJ2-3; TCRdb lists TRBD1, though no DNA is available to test this call. The length of the CDR3 is 16 residues. Per the germline V gene, CDR1 is SNHLY and CDR2 is FYNNEI.

The rearrangement links TRBV29-1 to TRBJ1-1. The CDR3 extends over 14 amino acids. Germline V lookup: CDR1 SQVTM, CDR2 ANQGSEA. CDR3 loop: CSVVGVVVNTEAFF.

J is TRBJ2-7 and V is TRBV12-3 or TRBV12-4. CDR3 length: 14 amino acids. The CDR3 sequence: CASSTSGMTYEQYF.

CDR3 in amino acids: CASSLGASGKPYNEQFF. The chain joins TRBV28 to TRBJ2-1; TCRdb calls TRBD2, which cannot be checked without DNA. This CDR3 region has 17 residues. Germline lookup yields CDR1 MDHEN and CDR2 SYDVKM.

The rearrangement joins TRBV20-1 to TRBJ1-4; TCRdb designates TRBD1, a call that cannot be tested without DNA. Germline-derived CDR1 and CDR2 are DFQATT and SNEGSKA (reference sequence). CDR3 size: 18 residues. This CDR3 reads CSALPPGQGYVVNGKLFF.

The V and J genes are TRBV7-9 and TRBJ1-2; TCRdb calls TRBD1, which cannot be checked without DNA. The CDR3 loop spans 11 amino acids. Germline loops: CDR1 SEHNR, CDR2 FQNEAQ (reference sequence). The CDR3 region is CASRSGAGYTF. Based on the CDR3 plus reference TRBV7-9 and TRBJ1-2, the full variable domain is DTGVSQNPRHKITKRGQNVTFRCDPISEHNRLYWYRQTLGQGPEFLTYFQNEAQLEKSRLLSDRFSAERPKGSFSTLEIQRTEQGDSAMYLCASRSGAGYTFGSGTRLTVV.

The rearrangement uses TRBV7-2 and TRBJ1-4; TCRdb outputs TRBD1, but without DNA this stays unchecked. The V gene's germline CDR1 is SGHTA and CDR2 FQGNSA. The CDR3 runs 13 residues. The CDR3 loop reads CASSPGSGGKLFF.

J is TRBJ2-7 and V is TRBV28; without DNA, the TCRdb call of TRBD1 cannot be checked. The V gene's germline CDR1 is MDHEN and CDR2 SYDVKM. This CDR3 comprises 14 residues. The CDR3 spells CASSFPTGIYEQYF. Together with reference TRBV28 and TRBJ2-7, the CDR3 gives the full variable domain: DVKVTQSSRYLVKRTGEKVFLECVQDMDHENMFWYRQDPGLGLRLIYFSYDVKMKEKGDIPEGYSVSREKKERFSLILESASTNQTSMYLCASSFPTGIYEQYFGPGTRLTVT.

The chain uses TRBV28 and TRBJ1-2; TCRdb indicates TRBD1, and absent DNA this call remains unverified. The CDR3 extends over 17 amino acids. In germline, CDR1 is MDHEN, CDR2 SYDVKM. The CDR3 loop reads CASSLWEVGQGNYGYTF.

The genes are TRBV5-5 and TRBJ2-1; with no DNA, the TCRdb D assignment of TRBD2 cannot be verified. This CDR3 spans 14 amino acids. The germline V gene has CDR1 SGHKS and CDR2 YYEKEE (reference sequence). This chain's CDR3 is CASGEGSSYNEQFF.

The rearrangement uses TRBV20-1 and TRBJ2-1; the D call of TRBD2 rests on TCRdb alone, since no DNA is present to check it. CDR3 length: 15 amino acids. The germline V gene has CDR1 DFQATT and CDR2 SNEGSKA (reference sequence). CDR3: CSARQTSGDYNEQFF.

V usage is TRBV20-1 and J usage is TRBJ2-1; TCRdb's D call, TRBD2, is unchecked because there is no DNA. The CDR3 runs to 15 residues. The germline V gene encodes CDR1 DFQATT and CDR2 SNEGSKA (reference sequence). CDR3 region: CSATPLAGDHNEQFF.

The chain joins TRBV29-1 to TRBJ2-3; TCRdb selects TRBD2, and the lack of DNA leaves this call unchecked. The CDR3 runs to 13 residues. The germline V gene encodes CDR1 SQVTM and CDR2 ANQGSEA. Here the CDR3 reads CSVRASSGDTQYF.

This chain connects TRBV3-1 to TRBJ2-5; no DNA is available, so the TRBD1 call from TCRdb remains unchecked. CDR1 is LGHDT and CDR2 is YNNKEL in the germline V gene (reference sequence). This CDR3 is built from 21 residues. CDR3 amino acids: CASSQPPWGTWAGENKETQYF.